Given below is one T cell receptor beta chain in context. Its antigen is as yet unknown. This CDR3 has 16 residues. V was shortened by 1 base and J by 2 bases, with 12 bases between the two germline ends. Germline V gene data show CDR1 as SGHVS and CDR2 as FQNEAQ. This entry is derived from a study of T-cell memory formation after mild COVID-19. The wider study: There were largely donor-specific TCR clusters. Notes on the study in general: Contracting clones from day 15 to 85 had balanced CD4/CD8; later expanders favoured CD4+. Cross-reactive memory apparently joined, as some responding clones appeared in pre-infection memory.

TCRdb analysed the 5' RACE reads with MiXCR anew, one entry per CDR3 protein. This table holds approximately 340,000 distinct CDR3 sequences, more than 15% found once. The sample comprised PBMCs or a T cell subset sorted from them (not recorded which). This sequence joins TRBV7-8 and TRBJ1-5, with D uncertain. This clonotype was obtained from a man aged 18 to 30 who had mild COVID-19 (a few samples of this study predate the infection). Cell type and time point are not known. CDR3 in DNA: TGTGCCAGCAGCTTAGTTCCGGCCTGGGGCAATCAGCCCCAGCATTTT. Translating it yields CASSLVPAWGNQPQHF.